This T cell receptor beta chain came from a study of OX40 agonist ivuxolimab in advanced cancers. Study-wide context: Every patient in dose escalation had hepatocellular carcinoma, melanoma, renal cell or head and neck cancer. Points from the study as a whole: CD4+ and CD8+ blood T cells expanded clonally by week 6 at 0.1 to 3.0 mg/kg. More expanded clones were found, on average, in CD8+ than in CD4+ T cells.

The CDR3 sequence is 14 residues long. CDR1 and CDR2 from the germline V gene are SNHLY and FYNNEI. V dropped 6 bases and J dropped 7 bases, with 19 bases sitting between them. Notes on this clone: What it binds is not known.

The assay was immunoSEQ multiplex PCR, and TCRdb's table has in-frame clones only and misses some. The data show tens of thousands of clones, roughly 88% seen once. Sequenced here: CD4+ or CD8+ T cells sorted from blood, sampled in a trial of the OX40 agonist ivuxolimab. The receptor's source is an adult with an advanced solid tumor such as melanoma, head and neck, liver or kidney cancer. V and J are TRBV2 and TRBJ2-7; tentatively, D is TRBD2 (7 bases). CDR3 nucleotide sequence: TGTGCCAGCAGCCCAGGAGGGGGGGCGGGGGAGCAGTACTTC. Its translation is CASSPGGGAGEQYF.